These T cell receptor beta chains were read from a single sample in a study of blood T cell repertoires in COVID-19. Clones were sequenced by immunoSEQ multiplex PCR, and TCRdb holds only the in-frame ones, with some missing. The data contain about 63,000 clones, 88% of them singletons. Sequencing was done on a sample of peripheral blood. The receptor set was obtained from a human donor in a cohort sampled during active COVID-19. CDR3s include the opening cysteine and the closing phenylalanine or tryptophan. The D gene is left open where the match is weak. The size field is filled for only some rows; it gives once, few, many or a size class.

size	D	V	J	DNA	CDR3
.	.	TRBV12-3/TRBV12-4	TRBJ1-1	TGTGCCAGCATCCTCACGGGCACTGAAGCTTTCTTT	CASILTGTEAFF
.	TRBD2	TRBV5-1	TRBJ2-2	TGCGCCAGCAGCCCCTTTGAGACTAGCGGCCGTACCGCCGGCGGGGAGCTGTTTTTT	CASSPFETSGRTAGGELFF
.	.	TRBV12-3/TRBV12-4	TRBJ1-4	TGTGCCAGCAGTTGGCAGAATAATGAAAAACTGTTTTTT	CASSWQNNEKLFF
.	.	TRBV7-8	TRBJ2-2	TGTGCCAGCAGAAGATACGGGGGGCCGGACACCGGGGAGCTGTTTTTT	CASRRYGGPDTGELFF
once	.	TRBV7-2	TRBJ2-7	TGTGCCAGCAGCCTAATGCGCGGCGGGGCCTACGAGCAGTACTTC	CASSLMRGGAYEQYF
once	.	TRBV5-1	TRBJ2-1	TGCGCCAGCAGCTGGACAGACCCACATTACAATGAGCAGTTCTTC	CASSWTDPHYNEQFF
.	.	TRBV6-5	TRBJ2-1	TGTGCCAGCTTGACAGGATCCTACAATGAGCAGTTCTTC	CASLTGSYNEQFF
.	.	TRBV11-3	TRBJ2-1	TGTGCCAGCCGGCGAGGGCCCAATGGTGAGCAGTTCTTC	CASRRGPNGEQFF
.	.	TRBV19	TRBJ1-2	TGTGCCAGTAGTATAGCCAAAACAGGGACTGGCTACACCTTC	CASSIAKTGTGYTF
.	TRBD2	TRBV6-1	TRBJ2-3	TGTGCCAGCAGCCGGACTAGCGGGACCGCAGATACGCAGTATTTT	CASSRTSGTADTQYF
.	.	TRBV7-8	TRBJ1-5	TGTGCCAGCAGCCCGACGGGGAGCAATCAGCCCCAGCATTTT	CASSPTGSNQPQHF
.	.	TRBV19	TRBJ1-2	TGTGCCAGTAGTGCAAGCGCCACAGGGATTAACTATGGCTACACCTTC	CASSASATGINYGYTF
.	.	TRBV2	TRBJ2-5	TGTGCCAGCAGTGAAGAGGAGGGGGCCTCGGAGACCCAGTACTTC	CASSEEEGASETQYF
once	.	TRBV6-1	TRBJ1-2	TGTGCCAGCAGTGACAGACTAAGTGGCTACACCTTC	CASSDRLSGYTF
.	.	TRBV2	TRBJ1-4	TGTGCCAGCAATCAGGGGATGACCCGGGAAAAACTGTTTTTT	CASNQGMTREKLFF
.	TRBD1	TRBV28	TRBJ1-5	TGTGCCAGCAGTTTAGGAATGGACAGGGTAATAAATCAGCCCCAGCATTTT	CASSLGMDRVINQPQHF
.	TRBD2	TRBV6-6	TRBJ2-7	TGTGCCAGCAGTTCCCCGGGACTAGCCTACGAGCAGTACTTC	CASSSPGLAYEQYF
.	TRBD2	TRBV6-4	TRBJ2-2	TGTGCCAGCAGTGACTCGGTACTTAGCGGGAGGATCGGGGAGCTGTTTTTT	CASSDSVLSGRIGELFF
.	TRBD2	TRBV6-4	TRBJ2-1	TGTGCCAGCAGTCGACTAGCGGGAGTGGGTTGGAATGAGCAGTTCTTC	CASSRLAGVGWNEQFF
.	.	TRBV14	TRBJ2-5	TGTGCCAGCAGTGAAGTCCGGGGGGCCCAAGAGACCCAGTACTTC	CASSEVRGAQETQYF
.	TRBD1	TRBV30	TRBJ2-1	TGTGCCTGGAGTTTAGGACAGGGGTACAATGAGCAGTTCTTC	CAWSLGQGYNEQFF
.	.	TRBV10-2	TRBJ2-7	TGCGCCAGCAGTTCCCCTCGGACAGACTCCTACGAGCAGTACTTC	CASSSPRTDSYEQYF
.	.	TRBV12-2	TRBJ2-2	TGTGCAAGTCGCTCCCCCGCCTCTCCGCAGGATAACGGGGAGCTGTTTTTT	CASRSPASPQDNGELFF
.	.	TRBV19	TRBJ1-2	TGTGCCAGTAGTATAGAACCAAGAAGAGGTGGCTACACCTTC	CASSIEPRRGGYTF
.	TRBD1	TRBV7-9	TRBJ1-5	TGTGCCAGCACCGACCGGGACAGTAATCAGCCCCAGCATTTT	CASTDRDSNQPQHF
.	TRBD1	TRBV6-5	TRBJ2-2	TGTGCCAGCAGAGGGACAGGGTGGACCGGGGAGCTGTTTTTT	CASRGTGWTGELFF
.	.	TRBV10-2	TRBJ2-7	TGCGCCACAGGGGCGAGAACCTACGAGCAGTACTTC	CATGARTYEQYF
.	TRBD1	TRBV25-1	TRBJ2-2	TGTGCCAGCGGACAGGTTACGAACACCGGGGAGCTGTTTTTT	CASGQVTNTGELFF
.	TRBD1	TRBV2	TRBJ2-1	TGTGCCAGCCAGCAACAGGGGGGCCCGAATGAGCAGTTCTTC	CASQQQGGPNEQFF
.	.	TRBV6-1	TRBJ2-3	TGTGCCAGCAGTGAAGCCCCCGCAGATACGCAGTATTTT	CASSEAPADTQYF
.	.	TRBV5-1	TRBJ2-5	TGCGCCAGCCACCTAGGAGGTGGGGAGACCCAGTACTTC	CASHLGGGETQYF
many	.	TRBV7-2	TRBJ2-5	TGTGCCAGCAGCTTATTTTTAGGGGGAACCCAAGAGACCCAGTACTTC	CASSLFLGGTQETQYF
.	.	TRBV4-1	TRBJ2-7	TGCGCCAGCAGCCAAGAACGCGGAAGCTCCTACGAGCAGTACTTC	CASSQERGSSYEQYF
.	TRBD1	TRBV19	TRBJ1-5	TGTGCCAGTAGTCGGACAGGGACTTTCAATCAGCCCCAGCATTTT	CASSRTGTFNQPQHF
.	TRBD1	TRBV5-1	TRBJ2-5	TGCGCCAGCAGCCAAAGGACAGGACAAGAGACCCAGTACTTC	CASSQRTGQETQYF
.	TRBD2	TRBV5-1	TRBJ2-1	TGCGCCAGCAGCTCGGCACTAGCGGGAGTCGCCAATGAGCAGTTCTTC	CASSSALAGVANEQFF
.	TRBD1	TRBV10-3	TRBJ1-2	TGTGCCATCAGCGAAGGGACAGGGGAGGGCTACACCTTC	CAISEGTGEGYTF
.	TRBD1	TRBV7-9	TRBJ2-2	TGTGCCAGCAGCTTAGCTGGAACAGGGGGCTCCGGGGAGCTGTTTTTT	CASSLAGTGGSGELFF
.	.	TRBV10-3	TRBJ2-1	TGTGCCATCAGGGAGGGAACGGGGAGGTCCTACAATGAGCAGTTCTTC	CAIREGTGRSYNEQFF
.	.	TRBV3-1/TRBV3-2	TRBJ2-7	TGTGCCAGCAGCCAGAACAGGGACGAGCAGTACTTC	CASSQNRDEQYF
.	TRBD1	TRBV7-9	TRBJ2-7	TGTGCCACCGACAGGGCCGGGCCCTACGAGCAGTACTTC	CATDRAGPYEQYF
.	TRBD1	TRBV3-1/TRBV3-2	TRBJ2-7	TGTGCCAGCAGTGTTCCGGGACAGGGGCTGCACGAGCAGTACTTC	CASSVPGQGLHEQYF
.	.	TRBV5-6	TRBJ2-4	TGTGCCAGCAGCTTGAGGCGACAACAAAACATTCAGTACTTC	CASSLRRQQNIQYF
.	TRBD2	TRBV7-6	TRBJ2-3	TGTGCCAGCAGCGCTAGCGGGAGGGTTAGCACAGATACGCAGTATTTT	CASSASGRVSTDTQYF
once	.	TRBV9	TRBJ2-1	TGTGCCAGCAGCGCTTCGCTTAGGACTTCCTACAATGAGCAGTTCTTC	CASSASLRTSYNEQFF
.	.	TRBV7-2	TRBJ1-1	TGTGCCAGCAGCTTAGCGCGGGCAGGGGTGAACACTGAAGCTTTCTTT	CASSLARAGVNTEAFF
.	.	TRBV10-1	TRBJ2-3	TGCGCCAGCAGTGAGACAGGGTTACGGGATACGCAGTATTTT	CASSETGLRDTQYF
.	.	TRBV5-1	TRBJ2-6	TGCGCCAGCAGCCCCACGGTGAGCTCTGGGGCCAACGTCCTGACTTTC	CASSPTVSSGANVLTF
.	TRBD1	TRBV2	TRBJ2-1	TGTGCCAGCATTCCCAAGGACAGGGTTGCCTACAATGAGCAGTTCTTC	CASIPKDRVAYNEQFF
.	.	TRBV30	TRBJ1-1	TGTGCCTGGAGCGGGGGAGGCAGGATCCCTGAAGCTTTCTTT	CAWSGGGRIPEAFF
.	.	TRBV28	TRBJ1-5	TGTGCCAGCACCATACGGTCGGGTCAGCCCCAGCATTTT	CASTIRSGQPQHF
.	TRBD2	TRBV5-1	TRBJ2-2	TGCGCCAGCAGCTTGGTCGGGGGGAAAAGCACCGGGGAGCTGTTTTTT	CASSLVGGKSTGELFF
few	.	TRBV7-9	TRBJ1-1	TGTGCCAGCAGCCTCCGACAGTCGAACACTGAAGCTTTCTTT	CASSLRQSNTEAFF
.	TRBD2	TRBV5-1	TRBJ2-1	TGCGCCAGCAGCTGGGGGGAGGGCGACAATGAGCAGTTCTTC	CASSWGEGDNEQFF
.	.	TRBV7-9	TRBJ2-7	TGTGCCAGCAGCTCATCTAGCGCTAGGGGATCCTACGAGCAGTACTTC	CASSSSSARGSYEQYF
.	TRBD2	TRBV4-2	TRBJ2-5	TGTGCCAGCAGCCCCTTGGCGGGGGGTCAAGAGACCCAGTACTTC	CASSPLAGGQETQYF
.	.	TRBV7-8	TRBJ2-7	TGTGCCAGCAGCCCAGTCCGCTACGAGCAGTACTTC	CASSPVRYEQYF